This T cell receptor (beta chain) was sequenced during a study of CD8 T cells in Susac syndrome (dated by TCRdb to the late 2010s). For the study in its entirety: Among the sequenced Susac syndrome patients, 5 or 6 had clinically active disease and roughly eight were in clinical remission. Whether CD8+ T cell activation and differentiation in Susac syndrome was antigen driven was tested using repertoire sequencing. Susac syndrome patients were therapy-naive, on corticosteroids (some also receiving IVIg), or on IVIg alone at blood withdrawal. CD8+ T cell repertoire clonality was compared between about a dozen healthy donors, around 14 Susac syndrome patients and approximately 16 multiple sclerosis patients.

General findings and caveats noted by the study authors: The study acknowledged that relatively few individuals were included in the TCR sequencing and HLA analysis. In the total CD8+ and CD8+ TEMRA repertoires, about 16 and five Susac-specific public clones, respectively, were identified. Clonal expansion was seen in Susac syndrome CD8+ repertoires, peaking in CD8+ TEMRA cells and being greater in clinically active patients than in remitting ones.

Peripheral blood CD8+ and CD4+ T cells from healthy donors, Susac syndrome patients and multiple sclerosis patients were profiled by high-throughput TCR beta sequencing. The Susac syndrome patients fulfilled recently defined diagnostic criteria for either definite or probable disease. CD8+ TEMRA cells were enriched by FACS, while bulk CD8+ and CD4+ T cells were purified by magnetic negative isolation. Blood was drawn into EDTA tubes, processed within 24 hours, and PBMCs were isolated by density gradient centrifugation. PBMCs intended for TCR sequencing were cryopreserved in liquid nitrogen and thawed later in a water bath at 37 degrees C. The sorted or isolated CD4+, CD8+ and CD8+ TEMRA cells reached a purity of at least 90%. RNA was extracted with the RNeasy kit and 0.5 to 1 ug was reverse transcribed using random hexamers. The immunoSEQ multiplex PCR assay, which covers 54 Vbeta and 13 Jbeta segments, was used to amplify TCR beta CDR3 regions. PCR amplification bias was corrected using a synthetic template baseline for primer optimization and computational correction. In the authors' own workflow: Reads were annotated to V, D and J genes per IMGT and analyzed with immunoSEQ Analyzer, keeping only productive sequences. Clonality was computed as one minus Shannon entropy normalized by log2 of the number of productive unique sequences. For each patient and control, public and private clones were evaluated among the 100 most prevalent clones. Susac-specific clones were defined as absent from healthy and MS cohorts, about 1,000 published viral clones and other ImmuneACCESS disease sequences. TCRdb ran its own pipeline on the public reads, namely fastp trimming at Q25 and MiXCR clone calling, and kept in-frame beta chains. Each CDR3 protein appears once, grouped with its most common genes and DNA. TCRdb, not the original authors, processed these V and J calls. In all, the sample holds tens of thousands of distinct CDR3 sequences, and around 96% of those were seen once. The ten largest make up roughly 0.62% of the sample.

Turning to this clonotype: No cognate antigen has been identified for it. No base quality values were provided; no much bigger clone lies one nucleotide off.

Sequenced input: CD8+ T cells from PBMCs. The TCR comes from a human donor with Susac syndrome.

The sequenced DNA: TGTGCCACCGAACAGAGTTTTAACTATGGCTACACCTTC. This encodes CATEQSFNYGYTF. The chain was built from TRBV28 and TRBJ1-2; no D gene call is confident. V is cut by 10 bases and J by 1 base, and the space between the germline ends is 13 bases. The CDR3 numbers 13 residues from cysteine through phenylalanine. Just the 39-base CDR3 DNA is kept, in frame starting at base 1. According to the germline V gene, CDR1 reads MDHEN and CDR2 reads SYDVKM.